The sequence of this T cell receptor (beta chain) was determined in a study of identical twins. TCRdb re-analysed the 5' RACE reads in MiXCR, keeping a single row per CDR3 protein. The table has approximately 470,000 distinct CDR3 sequences, 12% to 15% seen once. Each donor (without exception) was a healthy Caucasian. CDR3 length: 16 residues. The V gene's germline CDR1 is SGDLS and CDR2 YYNGEE. The trim removed 1 base at V and 0 bases at J, leaving 0 bases unmatched. The study, taken as a whole, reports: There was an excess of low generation probability in the out-of-frame alpha sequences that twins shared. Without tracking the same donors, conclusions rested on cross-sectional statistical analysis.

This clonotype was counted a few times. The antigen is unknown. The same sample was also studied in work on yellow fever vaccine responses in identical twins. That paper notes: Twins reportedly had a vaccine T cell response that seemed partly convergent, partly personalized.

Sequenced input: CD4+ T cells sorted from blood. The receptor comes from a woman younger than 35 in good health. V usage is TRBV9 and J usage is TRBJ2-3; 12 nucleotides align to TRBD2. The CDR3 loop is CASSVTSGRSTDTQYF. CDR3 in DNA: TGTGCCAGCAGCGTAACTAGCGGGAGGAGCACAGATACGCAGTATTTT.